This record covers a single TCR beta chain. Repertoires were generated with immunoSEQ multiplex PCR, while TCRdb's copy carries only in-frame clones and drops some. The data hold about 660,000 clones, with around 89% observed a single time. This sample is drawn from a study of shared T cell receptors in the human thymus. The CDR3 length is 14 residues. Trimming cost V 5 bases and J 2 bases; bases outside gene matches: 4. Germline-derived CDR1 and CDR2 are MNHNS and SASEGT. These data also featured in a second study, about human thymus T cells.

The rearrangement uses TRBV6-1 and TRBJ2-7; 9 nucleotides match TRBD1. The clonotype was recovered from a boy less than two years old with a congenital heart defect. Source material: thymocytes. CDR3 bases: TGTGCCAGCAGTCCCCGGGACAGGGCCTACGAGCAGTACTTC. This codes for CASSPRDRAYEQYF.